One sample yielded the 5 T cell receptor beta chains listed below, sequenced in a study of shared clonotypes between healthy human individuals. Libraries were prepared by immunoSEQ multiplex PCR; TCRdb keeps only in-frame clonotypes and omits some of them. Of 450,000 to 500,000 clones detected, 81% appear once; the ten largest clones hold approximately 12%. Sequenced input: PBMCs. The receptors were gathered from a woman aged 40 to 50 in good health. Some clones in this sample may be carry-over from other donors' samples.

The V gene is TRBV28, the J gene TRBJ2-2, with D perhaps matching TRBD1 (5 bases). V was trimmed by 3 bases and J by 8 bases, leaving 10 bases between them. The length of the CDR3 is 13 residues. The germline V gene has CDR1 MDHEN and CDR2 SYDVKM. CDR3 protein: CASSFPQGGELFF. The DNA of the CDR3 is TGTGCCAGCAGTTTCCCTCAGGGTGGGGAGCTGTTTTTT.

The sample holds many counts of this clone. The chain links TRBV9 to TRBJ2-1; 9 nucleotides align to TRBD1. Losses at the gene ends were 4 bases for V and 4 bases for J; bases not matched to a gene: 6. The CDR3 has 15 amino acids. The germline CDR1 and CDR2 sequences are SGDLS and YYNGEE. CDR3 nucleotides: TGTGCCAGCAGCCCCCGGGACAGGGTGTACAATGAGCAGTTCTTC. This sequence encodes CASSPRDRVYNEQFF.

The chain recombines TRBV15 with TRBJ2-2, with D perhaps TRBD2 (5 bases). In germline, CDR1 is LNHNV, CDR2 YYDKDF (reference sequence). This CDR3 region has 15 residues. Trimming removed 1 base at V and 4 bases at J, with 10 bases between. For the CDR3, the DNA is TGTGCCACCAGCAGAGTGGCAGCGGCCACCGGGGAGCTGTTTTTT. It translates to CATSRVAAATGELFF. The whole variable domain, remainder taken from reference TRBV15 and TRBJ2-2, is DAMVIQNPRYQVTQFGKPVTLSCSQTLNHNVMYWYQQKSSQAPKLLFHYYDKDFNNEADTPDNFQSRRPNTSFCFLDIRSPGLGDTAMYLCATSRVAAATGELFFGEGSRLTVL.

V gene TRBV18 combines with J gene TRBJ2-5; D is undetermined. V lost 5 bases and J 5 bases, leaving 18 bases between the germline ends. CDR1 is KGHSH, CDR2 LQKENI, per germline. The CDR3 is made up of 15 amino acids. CDR3 DNA: TGTGCCAGCTCAGAGAACAGTGGGGTCGGGGAGACCCAGTACTTC. Translating it yields CASSENSGVGETQYF.

This clone was picked up a small number of times. The chain couples TRBV6-4 to TRBJ1-1; 9 positions match TRBD1. V dropped 6 bases and J dropped 5; count of bases not matched to a gene: 13. The V gene's germline CDR1 is MRHNA and CDR2 SNTAGT. CDR3 size: 16 residues. CDR3 DNA sequence: TGTGCCAGCAGCGGGTTTTTACAGGGGGCTGGGACTGAAGCTTTCTTT. It encodes CASSGFLQGAGTEAFF.